Following are 17 T cell receptor beta chains from one sample sequenced in a study of blood T cells in healthy people across ages. A second 7 to 11 cycle PCR used barcoded and J-beta primers. From the 5' RACE reads, TCRdb called clonotypes with MiXCR, one entry per CDR3 protein. The data show 1.4 million to 1.5 million distinct CDR3 sequences, roughly 40% seen once. The source material was blood. These receptors were obtained from a woman aged 18-35 years in good health.

J is TRBJ2-5 and V is TRBV20-1; D may be TRBD2 (6 bases). Germline V gene data show CDR1 as DFQATT and CDR2 as SNEGSKA (reference sequence). The CDR3 sequence is 13 residues long. This chain's CDR3 is CSPQESGRGTQYF. CDR3 bases: TGCAGCCCACAAGAGAGCGGGCGAGGGACCCAGTACTTC.

This chain's CDR3 is CASSMGPLAGFTDTQYF. The DNA of the CDR3 is TGTGCCAGCAGTATGGGGCCGCTAGCGGGTTTCACAGATACGCAGTATTTT. The chain combines TRBV7-3 with TRBJ2-3; 8 nucleotides line up with TRBD2. Germline CDR1 and CDR2: SGHTA and FQGTGA. This CDR3 contains 17 residues. The trim removed 6 bases at V and 2 bases at J, leaving 13 bases unmatched.

This clonotype was seen only a few times. The chain joins TRBV30 to TRBJ2-7; 7 bases agree with TRBD2. The J call could be wrong; TRBJ2-5 is a better fit for the DNA end. The length of the CDR3 is 16 residues. Germline V gene lookup returns CDR1 GTSNPN and CDR2 SVGIG (reference sequence). The CDR3 nucleotides read TGTGCCTGGAGTGTACGGACCAGCGGGGCCCGGGGGACCCAGTACTTC. This gives the protein CAWSVRTSGARGTQYF.

This chain links TRBV30 with TRBJ1-1, with D unresolved. This CDR3 spans 13 amino acids. Germline CDR1 GTSNPN, CDR2 SVGIG (reference sequence). Trimming stripped 5 bases from V and 0 bases from J, with 10 bases between. CDR3 nucleotide sequence: TGTGCCTGGGCTCTAGCAGTGAACACTGAAGCTTTCTTT. This encodes CAWALAVNTEAFF.

The chain combines TRBV20-1 with TRBJ2-1; D remains ambiguous. CDR1 is DFQATT and CDR2 is SNEGSKA in the germline V gene (reference sequence). Between the trimmed V and J ends, which lost 1 base and 4 bases, there was a span of 8 bases. The CDR3 runs 13 residues. DNA of the CDR3: TGCAGTGCTAGAGGCCTAGAATACAATGAGCAGTTCTTC. Translation gives CSARGLEYNEQFF.

The chain links TRBV27 to TRBJ1-2; tentative D call: TRBD1 (5 bases). The germline V and J ends were trimmed by 5 bases and 7 bases, with 20 bases remaining between them. This CDR3 is 15 amino acids long. CDR1 is MNHEY and CDR2 is SMNVEV in the germline V gene (reference sequence). The CDR3 nucleotides read TGTGCCAGCAGTCCCTCGCCGGGCGAGGGGATTGGCTACACCTTC. It encodes CASSPSPGEGIGYTF.

CDR3 protein: CSASPTKGSGTYEQYF. In DNA form, the CDR3 reads TGCAGTGCTAGCCCCACCAAGGGTAGCGGCACCTACGAGCAGTACTTC. The rearrangement joins TRBV20-1 to TRBJ2-4, with TRBD2 as a possible D gene (6 bases). The J call is in doubt because the DNA end fits TRBJ2-7 better. CDR3 length: 16 residues. Germline loops: CDR1 DFQATT, CDR2 SNEGSKA (reference sequence).

This clonotype has only a few counts. The V call is TRBV7-2, the J call TRBJ2-1; D is undetermined. Germline V CDR1 and CDR2: SGHTA, FQGNSA. V was pared by 8 bases and J by 9 bases, with 17 bases between. The CDR3 is made up of 13 amino acids. The CDR3 DNA is TGTGCCAGCGGGCCACGTAGTTTCAGTGAGCAGTTCTTC. The encoded protein is CASGPRSFSEQFF.

The genes are TRBV11-2 and TRBJ1-2; D gene unclear. Germline lookup yields CDR1 SGHAT and CDR2 FQNNGV. Trimming took off 4 bases at V and 0 bases at J, with 30 bases between the two ends. This CDR3 is 21 amino acids long. CDR3 sequence: CASSSMPPQKTVKLANYGYTF. DNA for the CDR3: TGTGCCAGCAGCTCAATGCCCCCGCAGAAAACCGTAAAATTAGCTAACTATGGCTACACCTTC.

The chain combines TRBV20-1 with TRBJ2-7, with D perhaps matching TRBD1 (6 bases). The CDR3 loop spans 13 amino acids. Germline loops: CDR1 DFQATT, CDR2 SNEGSKA (reference sequence). V was trimmed by 6 bases and J by 5 bases, leaving 17 bases between them. The CDR3 bases are TGCAGTGCCCAGGGACAAGAATCGGACGAGCAGTACTTC. This sequence encodes CSAQGQESDEQYF.

The V and J genes are TRBV28 and TRBJ2-5; TRBD2 agrees at 10 bases. The V gene's germline CDR1 is MDHEN and CDR2 SYDVKM. The CDR3 runs to 15 residues. Germline trimming cut 8 bases from V and 7 bases from J; bases unmatched to any gene: 13. The DNA of the CDR3 is TGTGCCAGCCTGAGTAGCGGGGGGACAATCGGGACCCAGTACTTC. This encodes CASLSSGGTIGTQYF.

In its sample, this clonotype was seen a few times. The chain is built from TRBV7-9 and TRBJ2-3; the match to TRBD2 covers 10 bases. The CDR3 runs 16 residues. V shed 0 bases, J shed 5 bases, and the junction held 5 bases outside the gene matches. CDR1 is SEHNR, CDR2 FQNEAQ, per germline (reference sequence). The CDR3 sequence: CASSLALAGAGDTQYF. In nucleotides, the CDR3 is TGTGCCAGCAGCTTAGCGCTAGCGGGAGCTGGAGATACGCAGTATTTT.

This clonotype was detected a few times. V is TRBV6-4 and J is TRBJ2-1, with D hard to call. V shed 5 bases and J shed 5 bases, with 16 bases lying between them. The germline V gene has CDR1 MRHNA and CDR2 SNTAGT. This CDR3 is built from 15 residues. CDR3: CASSPTLGFNNEQFF. The CDR3 DNA follows: TGTGCCAGCAGTCCCACCCTAGGATTTAACAATGAGCAGTTCTTC.

This chain connects TRBV3-1 to TRBJ1-1; D might be TRBD1 (6 bases). CDR3 length: 15 residues. Per germline, CDR1 LGHDT and CDR2 YNNKEL (reference sequence). V was cut by 2 bases and J by 4 bases, with 14 bases left in between. This CDR3 is CASSQFAGAFTEAFF. For the CDR3, the DNA is TGTGCCAGCAGCCAATTTGCAGGGGCCTTCACTGAAGCTTTCTTT. Full variable domain (missing parts from reference TRBV3-1 and TRBJ1-1): DTAVSQTPKYLVTQMGNDKSIKCEQNLGHDTMYWYKQDSKKFLKIMFSYNNKELIINETVPNRFSPKSPDKAHLNLHINSLELGDSAVYFCASSQFAGAFTEAFFGQGTRLTVV.

The V gene is TRBV10-3, the J gene TRBJ2-7; possible D gene TRBD2, 5 bases. The CDR3 loop spans 14 amino acids. From germline, CDR1 is ENHRY and CDR2 SYGVKD. Trimming took off 7 bases at V and 2 bases at J, with 15 bases between the two ends. The CDR3 spells CAIKESGPTYEQYF. The CDR3 DNA follows: TGTGCCATCAAGGAAAGCGGCCCAACCTACGAGCAGTACTTC.

This clonotype was recorded many times. This sequence joins TRBV29-1 and TRBJ2-3, with D unclear. The CDR3 runs 14 residues. Germline values: CDR1 SQVTM, CDR2 ANQGSEA. Trimming cost V 4 bases and J 2 bases, with 13 bases left between them. CDR3 nucleotides: TGCAGCGTTGTTCCTATGGCCCTCACAGATACGCAGTATTTT. Translated, it gives CSVVPMALTDTQYF.

This clonotype was observed a single time. The chain recombines TRBV6-1 with TRBJ1-2, with a possible D match to TRBD1 (5 bases). Trimming left V 4 bases short and J 7 bases short, with 25 bases between. The CDR3 loop spans 17 amino acids. CDR1 and CDR2 (germline): MNHNS, SASEGT. CDR3 amino acids: CASSGSDSGTRHRGYTF. In nucleotides, the CDR3 is TGTGCCAGCAGTGGAAGCGACTCCGGGACCAGACATCGTGGCTACACCTTC.